This T cell receptor (beta chain) was retrieved from a study of blood T cell repertoires in COVID-19. Background on the study: Researchers got acute and convalescent COVID-19 samples from the United States, Italy and Spain. From T cells, B-cell-depleted T cells, or PBMCs came the material, which was cDNA or gDNA.

In the original workflow: Cell counts per sample came from amplifying reference gene primers. Profiled with immunoSEQ multiplex PCR; TCRdb holds only in-frame clones, not every one. The DNA gave D and trimming, while V, J and clone size come from that table. The sample includes under 80,000 clones, 60% to 80% of them seen just once. This clonotype was obtained from a human donor in a cohort sampled during active COVID-19. Sequenced input: peripheral blood.

The CDR3, as DNA: TGTGCCAGCAGCTTATCCGGGACTAGCTCCGAGGGGACCCAGTACTTC. Residues: CASSLSGTSSEGTQYF. This chain links TRBV7-6 with TRBJ2-5; 9 nucleotides align to TRBD2. This CDR3 is built from 16 residues. Germline V CDR1 and CDR2: SGHVS, FNYEAQ. With V trimmed by 2 bases and J by 7 bases, 11 bases remained unmatched.